This is a list of T cell receptor beta chains from one sample in a study of T cell responses to AZD1222 COVID-19 vaccine. Repertoires were generated with immunoSEQ multiplex PCR, while TCRdb's copy carries only in-frame clones and drops some. The profile shows about 150,000 clones, more than 85% of them singletons. The sequences come from peripheral blood, collected 28 days after the second AZD1222 dose. The receptors were gathered from an adult who received the AZD1222 COVID-19 vaccine. Both conserved end residues are part of each CDR3. The order of the fields is D gene, J gene, V gene, clone size, CDR3 DNA, CDR3 protein. The D gene is left open where the match is weak. Clone size, where shown, is once, few, many, or a class for clones that have expanded.

-	TRBJ1-1	TRBV5-5	-	TGTGCCAGCAGCTTATCCGTGAACACTGAAGCTTTCTTT	CASSLSVNTEAFF
-	TRBJ2-3	TRBV5-1	-	TGCGCCAGCAGCTTGATTGTTTCAGATACGCAGTATTTT	CASSLIVSDTQYF
-	TRBJ2-1	TRBV18	once	TGTGCCAGCTCAACGGCCAGCGCCAGCTCCTACAATGAGCAGTTCTTC	CASSTASASSYNEQFF
-	TRBJ2-2	TRBV6-5	-	TGTGCCAGCAGAGGACCCTACACCGGGGAGCTGTTTTTT	CASRGPYTGELFF
-	TRBJ2-3	TRBV28	-	TGTGCCAGCAGTTTGCGCACCGAGCTAGTTACGGGGGGCCGAGATACGCAGTATTTT	CASSLRTELVTGGRDTQYF
-	TRBJ1-1	TRBV28	-	TGTGCCAGCAGTAAGTTGACACTCTTGAACACTGAAGCTTTCTTT	CASSKLTLLNTEAFF
TRBD1	TRBJ1-5	TRBV5-1	-	TGCGCCAGCAGCTTCTCAGGGGGCGGTCAGCCCCAGCATTTT	CASSFSGGGQPQHF
-	TRBJ1-1	TRBV7-2	-	TGTGCCAGCAGCTTGCGTTGGAACACTGAAGCTTTCTTT	CASSLRWNTEAFF
-	TRBJ1-5	TRBV5-6	-	TGTGCCAGCAGCTTGGCCGGGGTAGGTGGCGATCAGCCCCAGCATTTT	CASSLAGVGGDQPQHF
TRBD1	TRBJ1-1	TRBV5-1	-	TGCGCCAGCAGTGGACAGGGGCTTGATGAAGCTTTCTTT	CASSGQGLDEAFF
-	TRBJ1-3	TRBV11-2	-	TGTGCCAGCAGCTTAGGCAACAGGGTGGACTCTGGAAACACCATATATTTT	CASSLGNRVDSGNTIYF
TRBD1	TRBJ1-1	TRBV25-1	-	TGTGCCAGCAGTGACCAGGGGGAGGAAATCCCTGAAGCTTTCTTT	CASSDQGEEIPEAFF
TRBD1	TRBJ1-4	TRBV5-1	once	TGCGCCAGCAGCTCGACAGGGCTTAATGAAAAACTGTTTTTT	CASSSTGLNEKLFF
-	TRBJ1-1	TRBV6-5	once	TGTGCCAGCAGTCATTACGGGAGGGACACTGAAGCTTTCTTT	CASSHYGRDTEAFF
-	TRBJ1-2	TRBV12-3/TRBV12-4	-	TGTGCCAGCAAGTCGGGGGCGTTGGGCTACACCTTC	CASKSGALGYTF
TRBD2	TRBJ2-1	TRBV27	-	TGTGCCAGCAGTTTATCCACCGGGACTAGCGGGCACAATGAGCAGTTCTTC	CASSLSTGTSGHNEQFF
-	TRBJ1-1	TRBV19	few	TGTGCCAGTAAAAAAACGGCGAACACTGAAGCTTTCTTT	CASKKTANTEAFF
-	TRBJ1-5	TRBV19	-	TGTGCCAGTAGTAGGACAGTCGGACAGCCCCAGCATTTT	CASSRTVGQPQHF
-	TRBJ1-1	TRBV5-5	-	TGTGCCAGCAGCCCCGGCCAGGGGCGTAGGAACACTGAAGCTTTCTTT	CASSPGQGRRNTEAFF
TRBD1	TRBJ2-1	TRBV24-1	-	TGTGCCACCAGCCCCCTATCCGTGGGACAGGCCCAACACAACTACAATGAGCAGTTCTTC	CATSPLSVGQAQHNYNEQFF
TRBD2	TRBJ2-3	TRBV6-2/TRBV6-3	-	TGTGCCAGCAGTTACTCGAATACTAGCGGGGGGTCAGATACGCAGTATTTT	CASSYSNTSGGSDTQYF
-	TRBJ2-2	TRBV18	-	TGTGCCAGCTCACCCGCGCAGGGTACGAACACCGGGGAGCTGTTTTTT	CASSPAQGTNTGELFF
-	TRBJ2-5	TRBV24-1	once	TGTGCCACCAGTGATCCCAGACGACCCCAAGAGACCCAGTACTTC	CATSDPRRPQETQYF